The 17 T cell receptor beta chains presented below share a single source sample, sequenced in a study of blood T cell repertoires in COVID-19. Produced via immunoSEQ multiplex PCR; TCRdb's table is partial and in-frame only. This table has 250,000 to 350,000 clones, roughly 89% appearing once. Sequencing was performed on PBMCs or T cells enriched from blood (not recorded which). The receptors were sampled from a woman under 30 with acute COVID-19.

CDR3 in DNA: TGTGCCACCAGTGACAGTGGGACTAGCGGGAGTAAAGTCTACGAGCAGTACTTC. This sequence encodes CATSDSGTSGSKVYEQYF. The J gene is TRBJ2-7, the V gene TRBV24-1, with 14 positions matching TRBD2. Per germline, CDR1 KGHDR and CDR2 SFDVKD. With 4 bases clipped from V and 3 bases from J, the junction kept 10 bases outside the gene matches. The CDR3 is made up of 18 amino acids.

This chain links TRBV5-1 with TRBJ1-5; TRBD1 might be the D (6 bases). The CDR3 sequence is 15 residues long. Germline CDR1 is SGHRS and CDR2 is YFSETQ. The germline V and J ends were trimmed by 1 base and 1 base, with 9 bases remaining between them. CDR3 sequence: CASSLTGTSNQPQHF. For the CDR3, the DNA is TGCGCCAGCAGCTTGACAGGGACAAGCAATCAGCCCCAGCATTTT.

The rearrangement links TRBV28 to TRBJ1-5; 7 nucleotides align to TRBD1. CDR1 is MDHEN, CDR2 SYDVKM, per germline. The V and J ends lost 5 bases and 2 bases, in that order; junction bases with no gene match: 12. This CDR3 contains 17 residues. The CDR3 sequence: CASSPSPGQERNQPQHF. DNA of the CDR3: TGTGCCAGCAGTCCTAGCCCCGGACAGGAGCGCAATCAGCCCCAGCATTTT. The complete variable domain, with remaining parts taken from reference TRBV28 and TRBJ1-5, reads DVKVTQSSRYLVKRTGEKVFLECVQDMDHENMFWYRQDPGLGLRLIYFSYDVKMKEKGDIPEGYSVSREKKERFSLILESASTNQTSMYLCASSPSPGQERNQPQHFGDGTRLSIL.

This chain uses TRBV6-5 with TRBJ2-1; D unclear. Germline lookup yields CDR1 MNHEY and CDR2 SVGAGI. This CDR3 region has 16 residues. Trimming cost V 1 base and J 0 bases, with 10 bases left between them. CDR3: CASSYWALSSYNEQFF. The CDR3 nucleotides are TGTGCCAGCAGTTACTGGGCCTTAAGCTCCTACAATGAGCAGTTCTTC.

This chain links TRBV9 with TRBJ1-1, with 8 bases lining up with TRBD1. Trimming took 2 bases from V and 3 from J; bases not matched to a gene: 3. This CDR3 spans 14 amino acids. The germline CDR1 and CDR2 sequences are SGDLS and YYNGEE. CDR3 in DNA: TGTGCCAGCAGCGTCCAGGGGGCGGACACTGAAGCTTTCTTT. This translates into CASSVQGADTEAFF.

Here the CDR3 reads CASSLDLVNTEAFF. CDR3 nucleotide sequence: TGTGCCAGCAGCTTAGACCTAGTGAACACTGAAGCTTTCTTT. The V gene is TRBV7-3, the J gene TRBJ1-1; D call uncertain. The germline CDR1 and CDR2 sequences are SGHTA and FQGTGA. The CDR3 is made up of 14 amino acids. V gave up 2 bases and J gave up 0 bases, with 7 bases separating them. The full variable domain, completed using reference TRBV7-3 and TRBJ1-1, is GAGVSQTPSNKVTEKGKYVELRCDPISGHTALYWYRQSLGQGPEFLIYFQGTGAADDSGLPNDRFFAVRPEGSVSTLKIQRTERGDSAVYLCASSLDLVNTEAFFGQGTRLTVV.

This clone was observed a single time. The chain couples TRBV19 to TRBJ1-1; D uncertain. The CDR3 length is 13 residues. CDR1 is LNHDA, CDR2 SQIVND, per germline (reference sequence). Trimming removed 7 bases from V and 3 bases from J, with 12 bases in between. The CDR3 region is CASIERSYTEAFF. CDR3 DNA sequence: TGTGCCAGTATTGAGAGGAGCTACACTGAAGCTTTCTTT.

The chain couples TRBV27 to TRBJ2-7, with 9 nucleotides matching TRBD2. V dropped 3 bases and J dropped 3; count of bases not matched to a gene: 3. The CDR3 totals 14 residues. From germline, CDR1 is MNHEY and CDR2 SMNVEV (reference sequence). The CDR3: CASSFSGSVYEQYF. The CDR3 DNA sequence: TGTGCCAGCAGTTTTAGCGGGAGTGTCTACGAGCAGTACTTC.

J is TRBJ1-2 and V is TRBV5-1, with 8 bases identical to TRBD1. Losses at the gene ends were 2 bases for V and 6 bases for J; bases not matched to a gene: 12. Germline CDR1 and CDR2: SGHRS and YFSETQ. The CDR3 spans 16 residues. The CDR3 DNA reads TGCGCCAGCAGCTTCGGGACAGGCTACGCTTCCGATGGCTACACCTTC. Amino acids: CASSFGTGYASDGYTF.

This sequence joins TRBV10-3 and TRBJ2-7; a possible D gene is TRBD2 (6 bases). Trimming took 0 bases from V and 0 from J, leaving 9 bases between them. The CDR3 runs 15 residues. Germline CDR1 and CDR2: ENHRY and SYGVKD. This chain's CDR3 is CAISESDGSSYEQYF. Here the CDR3 DNA reads TGTGCCATCAGTGAGTCGGACGGGAGCTCCTACGAGCAGTACTTC.

The rearrangement uses TRBV19 and TRBJ1-2, with a tentative D call TRBD1 (6 bases). CDR1 and CDR2 from the germline V gene are LNHDA and SQIVND (reference sequence). With 1 base removed from V and 4 bases from J, the gap between germline ends came to 13 bases. The CDR3 is 15 residues long. CDR3 nucleotides: TGTGCCAGTAGTATAGGTGACGGGACACTCTATGGCTACACCTTC. It codes for CASSIGDGTLYGYTF.

V is TRBV30 and J is TRBJ2-4; 7 positions match TRBD2. Germline-derived CDR1 and CDR2 are GTSNPN and SVGIG (reference sequence). V lost 0 bases, J lost 6 bases, and 8 bases stayed unmatched. This CDR3 has 15 residues. CDR3 bases: TGTGCCTGGAGTGTGGGAGGGATTGGGGGAAACATTCAGTACTTC. Translating gives CAWSVGGIGGNIQYF.

J is TRBJ1-2 and V is TRBV7-8; D remains unclear. CDR3 length equals 12 residues. Germline values: CDR1 SGHVS, CDR2 FQNEAQ. Trimming stripped 5 bases from V and 8 bases from J, with 12 bases between. The CDR3 protein is CASSHTEGGYTF. CDR3 in DNA: TGTGCCAGCAGCCACACCGAGGGCGGCTACACCTTC.

The chain combines TRBV4-2 with TRBJ2-3, with D hard to call. V was cut by 3 bases and J by 4 bases, with 5 bases left in between. This CDR3 has 12 residues. From germline, CDR1 is LGHNA and CDR2 YNFKEQ. The CDR3 DNA reads TGTGCCAGCAGCCAGGCCTCAGATACGCAGTATTTT. It encodes CASSQASDTQYF.

In DNA form, the CDR3 reads TGTGCCAGCAGTTACCGGAGGAGCTCTGGGGCCAACGTCCTGACTTTC. Its translation is CASSYRRSSGANVLTF. The chain employs TRBV6-5 and TRBJ2-6; maybe TRBD2 (5 bases). This CDR3 has 16 residues. Germline lookup yields CDR1 MNHEY and CDR2 SVGAGI. Deletions cut 2 bases from V and 0 bases from J, with 8 bases between.

The rearrangement joins TRBV9 to TRBJ1-6; D unresolved. Germline assignment: CDR1 SGDLS and CDR2 YYNGEE. CDR3 length: 15 residues. Trimming shortened V by 3 bases and J by 5 bases, and 12 bases separated the two germline ends. CDR3 sequence: CASSALGTDNSPLHF. The CDR3, as DNA: TGTGCCAGCAGCGCCCTCGGTACCGATAATTCACCCCTCCACTTT.

The V call is TRBV2, the J call TRBJ1-2; D call uncertain. V lost 8 bases to trimming and J lost 1 base, with 14 bases between them. This CDR3 comprises 14 residues. Germline V CDR1 and CDR2: SNHLY, FYNNEI. The CDR3 reads CASLPTDGNYGYTF. The CDR3 nucleotides read TGTGCCAGCCTACCCACAGACGGTAACTATGGCTACACCTTC. Using reference TRBV2 and TRBJ1-2 for the parts outside the CDR3, the full variable domain is EPEVTQTPSHQVTQMGQEVILRCVPISNHLYFYWYRQILGQKVEFLVSFYNNEISEKSEIFDDQFSVERPDGSNFTLKIRSTKLEDSAMYFCASLPTDGNYGYTFGSGTRLTVV.